One sample yielded the 15 T cell receptor beta chains listed below, sequenced in a study of blood T cell repertoires in COVID-19. Some clones are missing from TCRdb's copy, which holds only in-frame ones; the method was immunoSEQ multiplex PCR. Among over 350,000 clones listed, more than 75% were seen once. Sequencing was done on a sample of PBMCs or T cells enriched from blood (not recorded which). Every receptor here comes from a woman in her thirties with acute COVID-19.

The rearrangement uses TRBV2 and TRBJ1-1; 9 bases are shared with TRBD1. CDR1 SNHLY and CDR2 FYNNEI come from the germline V gene. V dropped 5 bases and J dropped 3; count of bases not matched to a gene: 4. The CDR3 sequence is 14 residues long. CDR3 sequence reads: CASSLRTGDTEAFF. The DNA for the CDR3 is TGTGCCAGCAGTCTAAGGACAGGGGACACTGAAGCTTTCTTT.

This chain uses TRBV18 with TRBJ2-3; D is unclear. Germline loops: CDR1 KGHSH, CDR2 LQKENI. Trimming stripped 2 bases from V and 0 bases from J, with 12 bases between. The CDR3 totals 16 residues. This CDR3 is CASSPKGTASTDTQYF. The CDR3 bases are TGTGCCAGCTCACCAAAAGGAACAGCTAGCACAGATACGCAGTATTTT.

The chain is built from TRBV2 and TRBJ1-1; no firm D call. In germline, CDR1 is SNHLY, CDR2 FYNNEI. This CDR3 is built from 14 residues. Trimming removed 4 bases from V and 10 bases from J, with 19 bases in between. CDR3 bases: TGTGCCAGCAGTGTGATGGGAGAGGGCAGGTCAGCTTTCTTT. Its protein is CASSVMGEGRSAFF.

The chain joins TRBV7-2 to TRBJ2-7, with 12 bases aligning to TRBD2. Unmatched junction bases numbered 6, after V lost 5 bases and J lost 4 bases. This CDR3 has 15 residues. CDR1 is SGHTA, CDR2 FQGNSA, per germline. CDR3 sequence reads: CASSQTSGGRYEQYF. The CDR3 region has the DNA TGTGCCAGCAGCCAAACTAGCGGGGGGAGGTACGAGCAGTACTTC.

The rearrangement joins TRBV19 to TRBJ2-3; 10 nucleotides line up with TRBD2. The CDR3 is made up of 20 amino acids. J lost 2 bases, V lost 3 bases, and 17 bases had no gene match. Germline V gives CDR1 LNHDA, CDR2 SQIVND (reference sequence). The CDR3: CASSIPGGASGGSFTDTQYF. CDR3 nucleotides: TGTGCCAGTAGTATTCCCGGAGGGGCTAGCGGGGGATCATTCACAGATACGCAGTATTTT.

This chain joins TRBV3-1 (or the pseudogene TRBV3-2) and TRBJ1-1, with D maybe TRBD1 (6 bases). The CDR3 totals 12 residues. Looked up from germline, CDR1 is LGHDT and CDR2 is YNNKEL (reference sequence). The ends were cut back, 4 bases at V and 8 bases at J, with 11 bases in the middle. The chain's CDR3 is CASSRDNDEAFF. The CDR3 DNA sequence: TGTGCCAGCAGCCGGGACAACGACGAAGCTTTCTTT.

This clone was seen only once. The chain carries TRBV7-9 and TRBJ1-3; unclear D gene. Germline values: CDR1 SEHNR, CDR2 FQNEAQ (reference sequence). With 1 base removed from V and 0 bases from J, the gap between germline ends came to 10 bases. The CDR3 contains 16 residues. CDR3 sequence reads: CASSLDPNYSGNTIYF. CDR3 DNA sequence: TGTGCCAGCAGCTTAGATCCGAACTACTCTGGAAACACCATATATTTT.

At least ten counts were recorded for this clone. The genes are TRBV24-1 and TRBJ2-1; D is possibly TRBD2 (6 bases). The CDR3 consists of 15 residues. The germline CDR1 and CDR2 sequences are KGHDR and SFDVKD. V was cut by 5 bases and J by 7 bases, with 17 bases left in between. The CDR3: CATSGSVRAGNEQFF. CDR3 in DNA: TGTGCCACCAGTGGATCTGTCAGGGCGGGAAATGAGCAGTTCTTC.

The chain uses TRBV9 and TRBJ2-1; D possibly corresponds to TRBD1 (6 bases). Germline loops: CDR1 SGDLS, CDR2 YYNGEE. Trimming stripped 0 bases from V and 3 bases from J, with 10 bases between. The CDR3 is 15 amino acids. CDR3 region: CASSVGGGHYNEQFF. CDR3 nucleotides: TGTGCCAGCAGCGTAGGTGGGGGCCACTACAATGAGCAGTTCTTC.

This clone was seen only once. The chain is built from TRBV19 and TRBJ1-6; 10 nucleotides line up with TRBD1. Germline-derived CDR1 and CDR2 are LNHDA and SQIVND (reference sequence). V shed 4 bases and J 5 bases; nucleotides not matched to a gene: 8. The CDR3 extends over 17 amino acids. This CDR3 reads CASSRPPGQGNNSPLHF. The CDR3 DNA is TGTGCCAGTAGTAGACCACCGGGACAGGGGAATAATTCACCCCTCCACTTT. Variable domain in full (rest from reference TRBV19 and TRBJ1-6): DGGITQSPKYLFRKEGQNVTLSCEQNLNHDAMYWYRQDPGQGLRLIYYSQIVNDFQKGDIAEGYSVSREKKESFPLTVTSAQKNPTAFYLCASSRPPGQGNNSPLHFGNGTRLTVT.

V and J are TRBV5-4 and TRBJ2-7, with D possibly being TRBD1 (5 bases). V was shortened by 0 bases and J by 6 bases, with 16 bases between the two germline ends. Germline loops: CDR1 SGHNT, CDR2 YYREEE (reference sequence). The CDR3 spans 15 residues. CDR3 residues: CASSLDVGIRGEQYF. In DNA form, the CDR3 reads TGTGCCAGCAGCTTGGATGTGGGGATTAGGGGCGAGCAGTACTTC.

A single count supports this clone. The rearrangement links TRBV6-2 or TRBV6-3 to TRBJ2-3; TRBD1 might be the D (5 bases). CDR3 length: 14 amino acids. Trimming took 0 bases from V and 8 from J, leaving 12 bases between them. The germline gives CDR1 MNHEY, CDR2 SVGEGT. CDR3 bases: TGTGCCAGCAGTTACTCCCAGGGCCGGAGTACGCAGTATTTT. It yields the protein CASSYSQGRSTQYF.

With respect to this clone: Likely a read error: the CDR3 ends without its conserved phenylalanine or tryptophan. No DNA is shown, since the ends of the CDR3 on it are uncertain; the CDR3 is the one TCRdb lists. This chain uses TRBV19 with TRBJ1-1. The CDR3 length equals 9 residues, ends included. Germline V CDR1 and CDR2: LNHDA, SQIVND (reference sequence). The CDR3 reads CASSIKSPC.

The rearrangement joins TRBV3-1 (or the pseudogene TRBV3-2) to TRBJ1-1, with 7 nucleotides matching TRBD1. The CDR3 loop spans 14 amino acids. J gave up 4 bases and V 1 base, and 3 bases lay outside the gene matches. Germline V lookup: CDR1 LGHDT, CDR2 YNNKEL (reference sequence). The CDR3 DNA reads as TGTGCCAGCAGCCAAGGACAGGGTTTCACTGAAGCTTTCTTT. Protein product: CASSQGQGFTEAFF.

The rearrangement uses TRBV5-6 and TRBJ1-5, with D unresolved. V was pared by 2 bases and J by 3 bases, with 15 bases between. The CDR3 has 16 amino acids. Germline lookup yields CDR1 SGHDT and CDR2 YYEEEE. CDR3 in amino acids: CASSFSDAGNNQPQHF. The CDR3 nucleotides read TGTGCCAGCAGCTTTTCGGATGCGGGAAACAATCAGCCCCAGCATTTT.